This is a list of T cell receptor beta chains from one sample in a study of T cell repertoires in cytomegalovirus infection. These TCRs' antigens remain unknown. In TCRdb, the reads were re-called with MiXCR into one record per CDR3 protein. The table has about 770,000 distinct CDR3 sequences, 25% to 35% seen once; the top ten hold around 14%. The material was cultured CD8+ T cells from PBMCs, obtained from culture after CMV antigen stimulation. The receptors derive from a human donor in good health (CMV status not recorded). Some clones in this sample may be carry-over from other donors' samples. The CDR3 runs from the conserved cysteine through the conserved F or W. D genes are given only for firm matches. Not every row has a clone size; where given, it reads once, few, many or a size class.

V gene	D gene	clone size	J gene	CDR3 protein	CDR3 DNA
TRBV27	TRBD1	few	TRBJ2-3	CASSQGRDRVSDTQYF	TGTGCCAGCAGTCAGGGTAGGGACAGGGTCTCAGATACGCAGTATTTT
TRBV6-2/TRBV6-3	-	-	TRBJ1-5	CASRLSNQPQHF	TGTGCCAGCAGGCTTAGCAATCAGCCCCAGCATTTT
TRBV6-1	-	-	TRBJ1-6	CASSGPKGLGYNSPLHF	TGTGCCAGCAGTGGCCCGAAGGGTTTGGGATATAATTCACCCCTCCACTTT
TRBV5-4	TRBD1	few	TRBJ1-1	CASRYKQGLGTEAFF	TGTGCCAGCAGATACAAACAGGGGCTAGGCACTGAAGCTTTCTTT
TRBV20-1	TRBD1	-	TRBJ2-7	CSASLPEGQAYEQYF	TGCAGTGCTAGTCTCCCCGAAGGACAGGCCTACGAGCAGTACTTC
TRBV14	-	many	TRBJ1-2	CASSQGFTGHYGYTF	TGTGCCAGCAGCCAAGGATTCACAGGGCACTATGGCTACACCTTC
TRBV12-5	-	once	TRBJ1-5	CASGLGTDNQPQHF	TGTGCTAGTGGTTTGGGGACCGACAATCAGCCCCAGCATTTT
TRBV6-2/TRBV6-3	TRBD2	-	TRBJ2-3	CASSDGTSGFHTDTQYF	TGTGCCAGCAGTGACGGGACTAGCGGGTTTCACACAGATACGCAGTATTTT
TRBV7-9	TRBD1	many	TRBJ1-4	CASSHDRDEKLFF	TGTGCCAGCAGCCACGACAGGGACGAAAAACTGTTTTTT
TRBV6-1	TRBD1	-	TRBJ1-1	CASSEDRGRTEAFF	TGTGCCAGCAGTGAGGACAGGGGGCGAACTGAAGCTTTCTTT
TRBV11-2	TRBD1	few	TRBJ1-4	CASSLGGTGYNEKLFF	TGTGCCAGCAGCTTAGGGGGGACAGGGTATAATGAAAAACTGTTTTTT
TRBV2	-	-	TRBJ2-1	CASSDDRTYNEQFF	TGTGCCAGCAGCGATGACAGGACCTACAATGAGCAGTTCTTC
TRBV2	TRBD1	-	TRBJ2-2	CAIQGAPNTGELFF	TGTGCCATACAGGGGGCGCCGAACACCGGGGAGCTGTTTTTT
TRBV19	-	once	TRBJ2-7	CATSGRSSYEQYF	TGTGCCACCTCAGGGAGAAGTTCCTACGAGCAGTACTTC
TRBV2	-	-	TRBJ2-3	CASLSSTDTQYF	TGTGCCAGCCTTTCTAGCACAGATACGCAGTATTTT
TRBV27	-	-	TRBJ2-3	CATKTGVGTDTQYF	TGTGCCACCAAGACGGGGGTTGGGACAGATACGCAGTATTTT
TRBV12-3/TRBV12-4	-	few	TRBJ2-5	CASSFLGSYQETQYF	TGTGCCAGCAGTTTCCTCGGGAGCTACCAAGAGACCCAGTACTTC